The 4 T cell receptor beta chains below come from one sample, sequenced in a study of blood T cell repertoires in COVID-19. The data were produced by immunoSEQ multiplex PCR, yet TCRdb's version contains in-frame clones alone and is incomplete. The sample yields around 140,000 clones, approximately 88% seen once. The sequencing input was peripheral blood. Receptors originate from a woman aged 45 to 65 with acute or convalescent COVID-19.

This clone was recorded once. V is TRBV28 and J is TRBJ2-2; 11 bases match TRBD2. J gave up 3 bases and V 6 bases, and 6 bases lay outside the gene matches. This CDR3 has 16 amino acids. Germline V CDR1 and CDR2: MDHEN, SYDVKM. CDR3 in DNA: TGTGCCAGCAGACTAGCGGGGGTATCAGACACCGGGGAGCTGTTTTTT. Protein product: CASRLAGVSDTGELFF.

The V gene is TRBV7-3, the J gene TRBJ2-1; no firm D call. V was trimmed by 1 base and J by 2 bases, leaving 9 bases between them. Germline V gene sequence: CDR1 SGHTA, CDR2 FQGTGA. This CDR3 region has 15 residues. The CDR3 sequence: CASSLMSATYNEQFF. The CDR3 DNA sequence: TGTGCCAGCAGCTTAATGAGCGCGACCTACAATGAGCAGTTCTTC.

The chain recombines TRBV7-8 with TRBJ1-1; TRBD1 is a possible D gene (5 bases). There are 14 residues in the CDR3. Looked up from germline, CDR1 is SGHVS and CDR2 is FQNEAQ. V dropped 1 base and J dropped 7 bases, with 13 bases sitting between them. The CDR3 spells CASSLGLSQGEAFF. CDR3 sequence (DNA): TGTGCCAGCAGCTTAGGACTCTCTCAGGGTGAAGCTTTCTTT.

The chain carries TRBV28 and TRBJ1-1; 12 bases align to TRBD1. Germline V gives CDR1 MDHEN, CDR2 SYDVKM. V lost 5 bases to trimming and J lost 7 bases; unmatched junction nucleotides: 8. The CDR3 runs 15 residues. The CDR3 sequence is CASSPPGQGANEAFF. CDR3 DNA: TGTGCCAGCAGTCCGCCGGGACAGGGGGCAAATGAAGCTTTCTTT.